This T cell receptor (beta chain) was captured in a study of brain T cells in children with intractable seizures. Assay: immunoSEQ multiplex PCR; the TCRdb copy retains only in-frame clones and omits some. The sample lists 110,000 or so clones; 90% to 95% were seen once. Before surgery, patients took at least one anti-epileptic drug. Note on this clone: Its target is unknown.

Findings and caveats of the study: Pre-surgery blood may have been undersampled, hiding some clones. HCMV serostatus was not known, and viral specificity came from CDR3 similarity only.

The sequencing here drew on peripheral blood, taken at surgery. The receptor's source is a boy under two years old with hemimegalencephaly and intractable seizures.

CDR3 nucleotide sequence: TGTGCCAGCAGCGTGCGTTCGGGAGGAGATACGCAGTATTTT. The encoded protein is CASSVRSGGDTQYF. The gene calls are TRBV7-9 and TRBJ2-3, with 7 positions matching TRBD2. The length of the CDR3 is 14 residues. V dropped 5 bases and J dropped 5; count of bases not matched to a gene: 7. Germline values: CDR1 SEHNR, CDR2 FQNEAQ (reference sequence).